A selection of T cell receptor beta chains follows, all from one sample in a study of cytotoxic CD8 clonotypes in ibrutinib-treated CLL. TCRdb's table, derived via immunoSEQ multiplex PCR, lists solely in-frame clones and lacks some. Seen here are 250,000 to 350,000 clones, approximately 76% observed once, and the top ten hold roughly 5.7%. The sample here was PBMCs, taken at disease progression, from a patient treated with ibrutinib. These receptors were obtained from a human donor with chronic lymphocytic leukemia. Each CDR3 is given with its conserved first and last residue. The order of the fields is V gene, J gene, clone size, D gene, CDR3 protein, CDR3 DNA. The D gene is left open where the match is weak. Expanded clones get a size class; other rows say once, few or many, or leave the size out.

v_call: TRBV19; j_call: TRBJ2-7; clone_size: .; d_call: TRBD2; cdr3_aa: CASSRPSGTSVGEQYF; cdr3_nt: TGTGCCAGTAGTCGGCCCTCCGGGACTAGCGTGGGCGAGCAGTACTTC
v_call: TRBV9; j_call: TRBJ2-5; clone_size: few; d_call: .; cdr3_aa: CASSGAGAQETQYF; cdr3_nt: TGTGCCAGCAGCGGTGCAGGGGCCCAAGAGACCCAGTACTTC
v_call: TRBV11-2; j_call: TRBJ1-2; clone_size: few; d_call: .; cdr3_aa: CASSLGGDGYTF; cdr3_nt: TGTGCCAGCAGCTTAGGCGGAGACGGCTACACCTTC
v_call: TRBV4-3; j_call: TRBJ2-5; clone_size: .; d_call: TRBD2; cdr3_aa: CASSQDRLATQETQYF; cdr3_nt: TGCGCCAGCAGCCAAGATAGACTAGCGACCCAAGAGACCCAGTACTTC
v_call: TRBV4-1; j_call: TRBJ2-7; clone_size: .; d_call: TRBD2; cdr3_aa: CASSQATSVPYEQYF; cdr3_nt: TGCGCCAGCAGCCAGGCTACTAGCGTCCCCTACGAGCAGTACTTC
v_call: TRBV27; j_call: TRBJ2-3; clone_size: .; d_call: TRBD2; cdr3_aa: CASSLLAGGLTDTQYF; cdr3_nt: TGTGCCAGCAGTTTACTAGCGGGGGGCCTCACAGATACGCAGTATTTT
v_call: TRBV19; j_call: TRBJ2-2; clone_size: .; d_call: .; cdr3_aa: CASRGIPGELFF; cdr3_nt: TGTGCCAGTAGAGGGATTCCCGGGGAGCTGTTTTTT
v_call: TRBV18; j_call: TRBJ1-6; clone_size: .; d_call: .; cdr3_aa: CASSLGGSSYNSPLHF; cdr3_nt: TGTGCCAGCTCACTGGGTGGCAGCTCCTATAATTCACCCCTCCACTTT
v_call: TRBV5-1; j_call: TRBJ2-5; clone_size: few; d_call: .; cdr3_aa: CASSSGQKETQYF; cdr3_nt: TGCGCCAGCAGCTCCGGACAGAAAGAGACCCAGTACTTC
v_call: TRBV9; j_call: TRBJ2-5; clone_size: .; d_call: .; cdr3_aa: CASSVNDGGETQYF; cdr3_nt: TGTGCCAGCAGCGTAAACGACGGGGGAGAGACCCAGTACTTC
v_call: TRBV9; j_call: TRBJ2-1; clone_size: .; d_call: .; cdr3_aa: CASSRRTTNEQFF; cdr3_nt: TGTGCCAGCAGCCGACGGACCACCAATGAGCAGTTCTTC
v_call: TRBV5-6; j_call: TRBJ2-7; clone_size: .; d_call: .; cdr3_aa: CASSLGLYAYEQYF; cdr3_nt: TGTGCCAGCAGCTTAGGGTTATACGCCTACGAGCAGTACTTC
v_call: TRBV7-9; j_call: TRBJ1-2; clone_size: .; d_call: .; cdr3_aa: CASSLGTLNGYTF; cdr3_nt: TGTGCCAGCAGCCTCGGGACATTGAATGGCTACACCTTC
v_call: TRBV11-3; j_call: TRBJ2-7; clone_size: .; d_call: .; cdr3_aa: CASSLNVGSHEQYF; cdr3_nt: TGTGCCAGCAGCCTAAATGTGGGGTCCCACGAGCAGTACTTC
v_call: TRBV10-3; j_call: TRBJ1-5; clone_size: .; d_call: .; cdr3_aa: CAIKAAGINQPQHF; cdr3_nt: TGTGCCATCAAAGCGGCAGGCATCAATCAGCCCCAGCATTTT
v_call: TRBV14; j_call: TRBJ2-5; clone_size: .; d_call: .; cdr3_aa: CASSQDQGWQETQYF; cdr3_nt: TGTGCCAGCAGCCAAGACCAGGGGTGGCAAGAGACCCAGTACTTC
v_call: TRBV5-5; j_call: TRBJ2-2; clone_size: .; d_call: .; cdr3_aa: CASSLGSTGELFF; cdr3_nt: TGTGCCAGCAGCTTGGGTAGTACCGGGGAGCTGTTTTTT
v_call: TRBV11-2; j_call: TRBJ1-1; clone_size: .; d_call: .; cdr3_aa: CASSLALSTEAFF; cdr3_nt: TGTGCCAGCAGCTTAGCGCTGAGCACTGAAGCTTTCTTT
v_call: TRBV7-2; j_call: TRBJ1-2; clone_size: .; d_call: TRBD1; cdr3_aa: CASSLGQGVYGYTF; cdr3_nt: TGTGCCAGCAGCTTGGGACAGGGAGTCTATGGCTACACCTTC
v_call: TRBV5-4; j_call: TRBJ2-7; clone_size: .; d_call: TRBD1; cdr3_aa: CASSRTTGRPDEQYF; cdr3_nt: TGTGCCAGCAGCCGGACGACAGGGCGGCCTGACGAGCAGTACTTC
v_call: TRBV19; j_call: TRBJ1-5; clone_size: .; d_call: .; cdr3_aa: CASIPGARSSNQPQHF; cdr3_nt: TGTGCCAGTATCCCCGGGGCCAGGAGTAGCAATCAGCCCCAGCATTTT
v_call: TRBV2; j_call: TRBJ2-5; clone_size: .; d_call: TRBD2; cdr3_aa: CASKGPTSGRWQTQYF; cdr3_nt: TGTGCCAGCAAAGGACCTACTAGCGGGAGGTGGCAGACCCAGTACTTC
v_call: TRBV28; j_call: TRBJ2-7; clone_size: .; d_call: .; cdr3_aa: CASSYQRAGAHEQYF; cdr3_nt: TGTGCCAGCAGCTACCAACGGGCGGGGGCCCACGAGCAGTACTTC
v_call: TRBV29-1; j_call: TRBJ2-1; clone_size: .; d_call: .; cdr3_aa: CSVKTGNEQFF; cdr3_nt: TGCAGCGTGAAGACAGGAAATGAGCAGTTCTTC
v_call: TRBV4-1; j_call: TRBJ2-7; clone_size: .; d_call: .; cdr3_aa: CASSQNPDYEQYF; cdr3_nt: TGCGCCAGCAGCCAAAACCCTGACTACGAGCAGTACTTC
v_call: TRBV5-1; j_call: TRBJ1-2; clone_size: .; d_call: TRBD1; cdr3_aa: CASSLEGQGGYGYTF; cdr3_nt: TGCGCCAGCAGCTTGGAGGGACAGGGTGGCTATGGCTACACCTTC
v_call: TRBV2; j_call: TRBJ1-4; clone_size: .; d_call: .; cdr3_aa: CASSVDRKLNEKLFF; cdr3_nt: TGTGCCAGCAGTGTTGACAGGAAACTTAATGAAAAACTGTTTTTT
v_call: TRBV2; j_call: TRBJ2-7; clone_size: .; d_call: .; cdr3_aa: CASHLIGPSSYEQYF; cdr3_nt: TGTGCCAGTCACCTGATCGGCCCTAGCTCCTACGAGCAGTACTTC
v_call: TRBV7-9; j_call: TRBJ2-7; clone_size: .; d_call: TRBD1; cdr3_aa: CASSYRGLSYEQYF; cdr3_nt: TGTGCCAGCAGCTACAGGGGGCTTAGCTACGAGCAGTACTTC
v_call: TRBV7-9; j_call: TRBJ2-3; clone_size: .; d_call: TRBD2; cdr3_aa: CASSLGVGLGPTDTQYF; cdr3_nt: TGTGCCAGCAGCTTAGGAGTGGGACTAGGCCCCACAGATACGCAGTATTTT
v_call: TRBV7-6; j_call: TRBJ1-2; clone_size: .; d_call: .; cdr3_aa: CASSLALGGDSGGYTF; cdr3_nt: TGTGCCAGCAGCTTAGCGCTCGGGGGGGATTCGGGTGGCTACACCTTC
v_call: TRBV28; j_call: TRBJ2-7; clone_size: .; d_call: TRBD2; cdr3_aa: CASSFWTSGRDYEQYF; cdr3_nt: TGTGCCAGCAGTTTTTGGACTAGCGGGAGAGATTACGAGCAGTACTTC
v_call: TRBV6-5; j_call: TRBJ2-7; clone_size: .; d_call: TRBD1; cdr3_aa: CASSIGTGYEQYF; cdr3_nt: TGTGCCAGCAGTATCGGGACAGGCTACGAGCAGTACTTC
v_call: TRBV7-6; j_call: TRBJ1-1; clone_size: .; d_call: .; cdr3_aa: CASSQGRGLGTEAFF; cdr3_nt: TGTGCCAGCAGCCAAGGGCGGGGCCTGGGCACTGAAGCTTTCTTT
v_call: TRBV27; j_call: TRBJ2-7; clone_size: .; d_call: .; cdr3_aa: CASRSSLGSYEQYF; cdr3_nt: TGTGCCAGCAGATCTTCTTTGGGCTCCTACGAGCAGTACTTC
v_call: TRBV28; j_call: TRBJ1-5; clone_size: .; d_call: .; cdr3_aa: CASSFVGAGNQPQHF; cdr3_nt: TGTGCCAGCAGTTTCGTGGGCGCCGGCAATCAGCCCCAGCATTTT
v_call: TRBV10-2; j_call: TRBJ2-5; clone_size: .; d_call: TRBD1; cdr3_aa: CASSEMTGVETQYF; cdr3_nt: TGCGCCAGCAGTGAGATGACAGGGGTGGAGACCCAGTACTTC
v_call: TRBV10-3; j_call: TRBJ2-3; clone_size: .; d_call: .; cdr3_aa: CAISAPGLADTQYF; cdr3_nt: TGTGCCATCAGTGCTCCGGGACTGGCAGATACGCAGTATTTT
v_call: TRBV15; j_call: TRBJ2-3; clone_size: .; d_call: .; cdr3_aa: CATSRDGEMQYF; cdr3_nt: TGTGCCACCAGCAGAGACGGGGAGATGCAGTATTTT
v_call: TRBV10-2; j_call: TRBJ2-7; clone_size: .; d_call: TRBD1; cdr3_aa: CASSEGTGSSYEQYF; cdr3_nt: TGCGCCAGCAGTGAGGGGACAGGCTCCTCCTACGAGCAGTACTTC
v_call: TRBV29-1; j_call: TRBJ2-5; clone_size: .; d_call: .; cdr3_aa: CSVVCLGDSQETQYF; cdr3_nt: TGCAGCGTTGTATGTTTAGGAGACAGCCAAGAGACCCAGTACTTC
v_call: TRBV6-5; j_call: TRBJ2-7; clone_size: .; d_call: TRBD2; cdr3_aa: CASSSTSGSYEQYF; cdr3_nt: TGTGCCAGCAGTTCGACTAGCGGATCCTACGAGCAGTACTTC
v_call: TRBV9; j_call: TRBJ1-1; clone_size: .; d_call: .; cdr3_aa: CASSAPGSTEAFF; cdr3_nt: TGTGCCAGCAGCGCACCCGGGTCCACTGAAGCTTTCTTT
v_call: TRBV10-2; j_call: TRBJ1-1; clone_size: .; d_call: .; cdr3_aa: CASSESIPGLTEAFF; cdr3_nt: TGCGCCAGCAGTGAGTCGATTCCAGGACTTACTGAAGCTTTCTTT
v_call: TRBV21-1; j_call: TRBJ2-7; clone_size: .; d_call: .; cdr3_aa: CASSKDRLDSYEQYF; cdr3_nt: TGTGCCAGCAGCAAGGACAGGTTAGACTCCTACGAGCAGTACTTC
v_call: TRBV19; j_call: TRBJ2-2; clone_size: .; d_call: .; cdr3_aa: CASSRGDNTGELFF; cdr3_nt: TGTGCCAGTAGTAGGGGTGATAACACCGGGGAGCTGTTTTTT
v_call: TRBV19; j_call: TRBJ2-3; clone_size: .; d_call: TRBD2; cdr3_aa: CASSIGPSGTADTQYF; cdr3_nt: TGTGCCAGTAGTATCGGGCCTAGCGGGACGGCAGATACGCAGTATTTT
v_call: TRBV11-1; j_call: TRBJ2-3; clone_size: .; d_call: TRBD2; cdr3_aa: CASSLELAGGEDTQYF; cdr3_nt: TGTGCCAGCAGCTTAGAACTAGCGGGAGGTGAGGATACGCAGTATTTT
v_call: TRBV6-5; j_call: TRBJ2-5; clone_size: .; d_call: .; cdr3_aa: CASNAGTGQETQYF; cdr3_nt: TGTGCCAGCAATGCCGGGACGGGCCAGGAGACCCAGTACTTC
v_call: TRBV20-1; j_call: TRBJ1-2; clone_size: .; d_call: .; cdr3_aa: CSARDPYGYTF; cdr3_nt: TGCAGTGCTAGAGATCCCTATGGCTACACCTTC
v_call: TRBV5-6; j_call: TRBJ2-1; clone_size: .; d_call: TRBD2; cdr3_aa: CASSVGGWADEQFF; cdr3_nt: TGTGCCAGCAGTGTGGGAGGGTGGGCCGATGAGCAGTTCTTC
v_call: TRBV5-1; j_call: TRBJ2-1; clone_size: .; d_call: TRBD2; cdr3_aa: CASSLGLVTIGEQFF; cdr3_nt: TGCGCCAGCAGCTTAGGACTAGTTACCATCGGTGAGCAGTTCTTC
v_call: TRBV29-1; j_call: TRBJ1-2; clone_size: .; d_call: .; cdr3_aa: CSVDGQGWVYGYTF; cdr3_nt: TGCAGCGTTGATGGTCAGGGTTGGGTCTATGGCTACACCTTC
v_call: TRBV6-1; j_call: TRBJ1-5; clone_size: few; d_call: .; cdr3_aa: CASSESGYQPQHF; cdr3_nt: TGTGCCAGCAGTGAATCAGGGTATCAGCCCCAGCATTTT